These 13 T cell receptor beta chains came from one sample sequenced in a study of cytomegalovirus exposure and HLA in healthy donors. The PCR made use of 60 Vbeta and 13 Jbeta primers. Data came from immunoSEQ multiplex PCR; TCRdb stores just in-frame clones and leaves some out. The sample shows over 150,000 clones, over 70% of them seen only once. The sequencing input was PBMCs. These receptors came from a male donor in good health and CMV-seronegative.

The chain couples TRBV7-2 to TRBJ2-1; D gene unclear. Per germline, CDR1 SGHTA and CDR2 FQGNSA. The V end lost 6 bases, the J end lost 4 bases, and 7 bases lay between the germline ends. The CDR3 length is 12 residues. The CDR3 coding sequence is TGTGCCAGCAGTCCCAGTTACAATGAGCAGTTCTTC. It encodes CASSPSYNEQFF.

This clone was counted a single time. The rearrangement uses TRBV15 and TRBJ2-7; 10 nucleotides match TRBD2. Trimming at V came to 8 bases and at J to 7 bases, leaving 8 bases not matched to a gene. CDR3 length: 13 residues. The germline V gene has CDR1 LNHNV and CDR2 YYDKDF (reference sequence). This CDR3 is CATGSDSGREQYF. The DNA of the CDR3 is TGTGCCACCGGCTCGGATAGCGGGAGGGAGCAGTACTTC.

The chain couples TRBV9 to TRBJ2-3; TRBD1 matches at 7 bases. The CDR3 covers 13 residues. Germline assignment: CDR1 SGDLS and CDR2 YYNGEE. The J segment lost 5 bases and the V segment lost 6 bases, leaving 6 bases of the junction unmatched. CDR3 loop: CASNEGGIDTQYF. The CDR3 region has the DNA TGTGCCAGCAACGAAGGGGGCATAGATACGCAGTATTTT.

On this clone itself: A read error may account for a junction end that differs from germline. The V call is TRBV7-9, the J call TRBJ2-7; no clear D gene. Germline V lookup: CDR1 SEHNR, CDR2 FQNEAQ (reference sequence). The CDR3 runs to 11 residues. The CDR3 spells CSSSPYYEQYF. As DNA, the CDR3 is TGTTCCAGCAGCCCGTACTACGAGCAGTACTTC.

V and J are TRBV6-5 and TRBJ2-1; tentatively, D is TRBD1 (5 bases). The V end was cut by 4 bases, the J end by 6 bases, with 13 bases between. Per germline, CDR1 MNHEY and CDR2 SVGAGI. The CDR3 covers 14 residues. The CDR3 reads CASSWQGLGNEQFF. The CDR3 DNA follows: TGTGCCAGCAGTTGGCAGGGTTTAGGCAATGAGCAGTTCTTC.

Only one count was recorded for this clone. The chain uses TRBV5-4 and TRBJ2-1, with 10 bases identical to TRBD2. Trimming removed 5 bases from V and 4 bases from J; junction bases left unmatched: 6. CDR1 and CDR2 (germline): SGHNT, YYREEE (reference sequence). There are 15 residues in the CDR3. Here the CDR3 reads CASRSGTSVYNEQFF. In DNA, the CDR3 is TGTGCCAGCAGGTCCGGGACTAGCGTTTACAATGAGCAGTTCTTC. The variable domain in full, with the rest retrieved from reference TRBV5-4 and TRBJ2-1, is ETGVTQSPTHLIKTRGQQVTLRCSSQSGHNTVSWYQQALGQGPQFIFQYYREEENGRGNFPPRFSGLQFPNYSSELNVNALELDDSALYLCASRSGTSVYNEQFFGPGTRLTVL.

There are a few counts of this clone. This chain uses TRBV19 with TRBJ1-5; 8 bases fit TRBD1. The length of the CDR3 is 15 residues. Germline values: CDR1 LNHDA, CDR2 SQIVND (reference sequence). With V trimmed by 5 bases and J by 2 bases, 5 bases remained unmatched. CDR3 protein: CASSDRGPRNQPQHF. The CDR3 DNA reads as TGTGCCAGTAGTGACAGGGGCCCTCGCAATCAGCCCCAGCATTTT.

This chain connects TRBV7-2 to TRBJ1-6; 7 positions match TRBD1. After removal of 5 bases from V and 7 bases from J, the junction contained 8 bases not matched to a gene. The germline V gene has CDR1 SGHTA and CDR2 FQGNSA. This CDR3 has 15 residues. The CDR3 DNA reads TGTGCCAGCAGCATACACGACAGGGCGAATTCACCCCTCCACTTT. Protein product: CASSIHDRANSPLHF.

This clone was found a few times. The chain combines TRBV5-1 with TRBJ1-6; 9 nucleotides align to TRBD1. Trimming cost V 0 bases and J 13 bases; bases outside gene matches: 2. This CDR3 contains 13 residues. The germline gives CDR1 SGHRS, CDR2 YFSETQ. The CDR3 here is CASSLDRGHPLHF. CDR3 in DNA: TGCGCCAGCAGCTTGGACAGGGGGCACCCCCTCCACTTT. Full variable domain (missing parts from reference TRBV5-1 and TRBJ1-6): KAGVTQTPRYLIKTRGQQVTLSCSPISGHRSVSWYQQTPGQGLQFLFEYFSETQRNKGNFPGRFSGRQFSNSRSEMNVSTLELGDSALYLCASSLDRGHPLHFGNGTRLTVT.

The V and J genes are TRBV7-8 and TRBJ2-1; D unresolved. The CDR3 totals 12 residues. Germline CDR1 and CDR2: SGHVS and FQNEAQ. V gave up 2 bases and J gave up 7 bases, with 6 bases separating them. CDR3 nucleotides: TGTGCCAGCAGCTTACAGTGGAATGAGCAGTTCTTC. Protein: CASSLQWNEQFF.

The rearrangement links TRBV28 to TRBJ1-1, with a possible D match to TRBD1 (5 bases). This CDR3 has 13 amino acids. Trimming removed 9 bases at V and 0 bases at J, with 11 bases between. Germline CDR1 and CDR2: MDHEN and SYDVKM. The DNA for the CDR3 is TGTGCCAGTCTTCAGACAGTGAACACTGAAGCTTTCTTT. Its translation is CASLQTVNTEAFF.

The chain carries TRBV28 and TRBJ1-6, with D possibly matching TRBD1 (6 bases). Germline loops: CDR1 MDHEN, CDR2 SYDVKM. Trimming cost V 6 bases and J 4 bases, with 10 bases left between them. This CDR3 spans 14 amino acids. CDR3 bases: TGTGCCAGCAGGTCGACAGGATATAATTCACCCCTCCACTTT. Residues: CASRSTGYNSPLHF.

The chain couples TRBV18 to TRBJ1-1, with TRBD1 as a possible D gene (5 bases). Trimming left V 6 bases short and J 6 bases short, with 17 bases between. Germline-derived CDR1 and CDR2 are KGHSH and LQKENI. CDR3 length: 14 residues. The CDR3 region has the DNA TGTGCCAGCTCGCCCGACGGGGGTGGAGCTGAAGCTTTCTTT. It yields the protein CASSPDGGGAEAFF.